In this sample, the clone carrying this T cell receptor beta chain turned up once. Its antigen is unidentified. Between the trimmed V and J ends, which lost 1 base and 7 bases, there was a span of 11 bases. This CDR3 has 14 residues. Germline lookup yields CDR1 MGHRA and CDR2 YSYEKL. These data belong to a study of early stage breast cancer tumors. Study at large: Most invasive tumors, about 75% of the 16, were ER+/PR+/HER2-. General study points: Chain pairing and CD4, CD8 or FOXP3 expression were not captured.

Method: immunoSEQ multiplex PCR; TCRdb's copy keeps in-frame clones and lacks some. The sample holds 7,000 to 9,500 clones, 60% to 80% seen once. The receptor's source is a person between 55 and 69 years old with breast cancer. V usage is TRBV4-1 and J usage is TRBJ2-4, with D unresolved. Sequences were obtained from normal breast tissue next to the tumor. The CDR3 reads CASSQVGMGNIQYF. As DNA, the CDR3 is TGCGCCAGCAGCCAAGTGGGGATGGGGAACATTCAGTACTTC.